A single sample is the source of the 28 T cell receptor beta chains below, sequenced in a study of PD-L1 blockade in urothelial cancer. Clones were sequenced by immunoSEQ multiplex PCR, and TCRdb holds only the in-frame ones, with some missing. The sample consists of around 100,000 clones, about 90% of them appearing once. The specimen was PBMCs, collected around atezolizumab (anti-PD-L1) treatment. All receptors derive from a woman aged 80 or over with urothelial cancer.

J is TRBJ1-4 and V is TRBV20-1, with D perhaps TRBD1 (5 bases). The V gene's germline CDR1 is DFQATT and CDR2 SNEGSKA (reference sequence). This CDR3 spans 11 amino acids. V shed 7 bases and J shed 8 bases, with 11 bases lying between them. The CDR3 region has the DNA TGCAGTGGACAGTTAGGAGAAAAACTGTTTTTT. This codes for CSGQLGEKLFF.

This chain links TRBV19 with TRBJ2-2; the D gene is possibly TRBD2 (5 bases). The V end lost 7 bases, the J end lost 2 bases, and 11 bases lay between the germline ends. Germline V CDR1 and CDR2: LNHDA, SQIVND (reference sequence). CDR3 length: 14 residues. CDR3 amino acids: CASKTSSNTGELFF. Here the CDR3 DNA reads TGTGCCAGTAAAACTAGTTCAAACACCGGGGAGCTGTTTTTT.

J is TRBJ1-1 and V is TRBV7-8; D perhaps matches TRBD1 (6 bases). V was cut by 1 base and J by 5 bases, with 8 bases left in between. Germline-derived CDR1 and CDR2 are SGHVS and FQNEAQ. The CDR3 length is 13 residues. The CDR3 nucleotides are TGTGCCAGCAGCTTAGACAGGGAGACTGAAGCTTTCTTT. Amino acid sequence: CASSLDRETEAFF.

CDR3 in amino acids: CASSSTGQGASEQYF. The CDR3 coding sequence is TGTGCCAGCAGCTCGACAGGACAGGGGGCGTCTGAGCAGTACTTC. The chain carries TRBV7-3 and TRBJ2-7; 11 nucleotides agree with TRBD1. V shed 4 bases and J 7 bases; nucleotides not matched to a gene: 9. CDR3 size: 15 residues. Germline values: CDR1 SGHTA, CDR2 FQGTGA.

The chain uses TRBV30 and TRBJ1-4; possibly TRBD1 for D (6 bases). Germline V lookup: CDR1 GTSNPN, CDR2 SVGIG (reference sequence). This CDR3 spans 16 amino acids. Trimming cost V 4 bases and J 10 bases, with 25 bases left between them. The CDR3: CAWKKGGGGASGKLFF. In nucleotides, the CDR3 is TGTGCCTGGAAGAAAGGTGGGGGGGGCGCATCTGGAAAACTGTTTTTT.

The chain couples TRBV9 to TRBJ1-2, with D tentatively TRBD1 (6 bases). Germline values: CDR1 SGDLS, CDR2 YYNGEE. V lost 6 bases, J lost 6 bases, and 15 bases lay in between. The CDR3 length is 13 residues. The CDR3 nucleotides read TGTGCCAGCAACAGACAGGCATTAGATGGCTACACCTTC. Encoded protein: CASNRQALDGYTF.

The chain has TRBV4-1 and TRBJ1-3; possible D gene TRBD1, 6 bases. Trimming removed 8 bases from V and 0 bases from J, with 17 bases in between. The CDR3 contains 16 residues. Germline CDR1 and CDR2: MGHRA and YSYEKL. DNA of the CDR3: TGCGCCAGCGGCCTTCAGGGGCAGAACTCTGGAAACACCATATATTTT. As protein: CASGLQGQNSGNTIYF.

The chain recombines TRBV11-3 with TRBJ2-1; TRBD1 aligns across 7 bases. Losses at the gene ends were 0 bases for V and 6 bases for J; bases not matched to a gene: 8. CDR1 is SGHNT, CDR2 YENEEA, per germline. The CDR3 has 16 residues. The CDR3 region is CASSLDKGARPNEQFF. The CDR3 coding sequence is TGTGCCAGCAGCTTAGATAAGGGGGCCCGGCCCAATGAGCAGTTCTTC.

On this clone itself: One end of the junction varies from germline; a read error may be responsible. This CDR3 is CASSPRPSRDTQYF. As DNA, the CDR3 is TGTGCCAGCAGCCCCCGCCCTAGCAGAGATACGCAGTATTTT. The V call is TRBV11-2, the J call TRBJ2-3; D might be TRBD2 (5 bases). In germline, CDR1 is SGHAT, CDR2 FQNNGV. The CDR3 contains 14 residues.

The chain carries TRBV9 and TRBJ2-2, with TRBD1 identical over 9 bases. This CDR3 has 17 residues. Germline V gene sequence: CDR1 SGDLS, CDR2 YYNGEE. Unmatched junction bases numbered 11, after V lost 4 bases and J lost 4 bases. The CDR3 loop reads CASSPDPGQGSTGELFF. The CDR3, as DNA: TGTGCCAGCAGCCCAGATCCGGGACAGGGAAGCACCGGGGAGCTGTTTTTT.

This sequence joins TRBV20-1 and TRBJ2-7; perhaps TRBD2 as D (5 bases). Between the trimmed V and J ends, which lost 5 bases and 3 bases, there was a span of 8 bases. The germline CDR1 and CDR2 sequences are DFQATT and SNEGSKA (reference sequence). This CDR3 spans 11 amino acids. CDR3 amino acids: CSALASYEQYF. DNA of the CDR3: TGCAGTGCTTTAGCGAGCTACGAGCAGTACTTC.

This clone was found once. This rearrangement joins TRBV5-8 to TRBJ2-1; a possible D gene is TRBD1 (6 bases). This CDR3 spans 15 amino acids. The germline CDR1 and CDR2 sequences are SGHTS and YDEGEE. V was cut by 4 bases and J by 10 bases, with 21 bases left in between. The chain's CDR3 is CASSKGVRSFGEQFF. The CDR3 DNA sequence: TGTGCCAGCAGCAAGGGGGTGAGGTCGTTCGGGGAGCAGTTCTTC.

This sequence joins TRBV28 and TRBJ2-3, with D hard to call. Germline values: CDR1 MDHEN, CDR2 SYDVKM. V shed 6 bases and J shed 0 bases, with 7 bases lying between them. The CDR3 extends over 13 amino acids. The CDR3 is CASSQFSTDTQYF. The DNA of the CDR3 is TGTGCCAGCAGCCAATTTAGCACAGATACGCAGTATTTT.

This clone was counted a single time. The rearrangement links TRBV27 to TRBJ2-7; 14 positions agree with TRBD2. Germline V gene lookup returns CDR1 MNHEY and CDR2 SMNVEV (reference sequence). CDR3 size: 16 residues. V gave up 6 bases and J gave up 4 bases; unmatched junction bases: 8. The CDR3 nucleotides read TGTGCCAGCAGACCATCGGGGACTAGCGGGAGATACGAGCAGTACTTC. This gives the protein CASRPSGTSGRYEQYF.

The chain uses TRBV19 and TRBJ1-5; D is unresolved. Trimming pared 8 bases from V and 7 bases from J, leaving 9 bases between. CDR1 LNHDA and CDR2 SQIVND come from the germline V gene (reference sequence). This CDR3 spans 11 amino acids. CDR3 sequence: CASGGGQPQHF. In DNA form, the CDR3 reads TGTGCCAGTGGAGGAGGACAGCCCCAGCATTTT.

This sequence joins TRBV5-5 and TRBJ1-4; D is undetermined. CDR1 and CDR2 from the germline V gene are SGHKS and YYEKEE (reference sequence). The CDR3 has 11 amino acids. V was shortened by 4 bases and J by 5 bases, with 3 bases between the two germline ends. The CDR3: CASSQNEKLFF. DNA of the CDR3: TGTGCCAGCAGCCAGAATGAAAAACTGTTTTTT.

The chain uses TRBV18 and TRBJ2-1; 9 bases align to TRBD1. Germline loops: CDR1 KGHSH, CDR2 LQKENI. The length of the CDR3 is 15 residues. V dropped 8 bases and J dropped 4; count of bases not matched to a gene: 9. The CDR3 is CASLPGQGFYNEQFF. CDR3 coding DNA: TGTGCCAGCCTACCGGGACAGGGCTTTTACAATGAGCAGTTCTTC.

V and J are TRBV18 and TRBJ2-7, with D perhaps matching TRBD2 (5 bases). Germline V gene lookup returns CDR1 KGHSH and CDR2 LQKENI. The V and J ends lost 3 bases and 3 bases respectively, with 9 bases between them. CDR3 length equals 13 residues. The CDR3 DNA follows: TGTGCCAGCTCACCTCTCCGGGACTACGAGCAGTACTTC. Translating it yields CASSPLRDYEQYF.

CDR3: CAISESVGGSYEQYF. DNA of the CDR3: TGTGCCATCAGTGAGTCCGTGGGAGGCTCCTACGAGCAGTACTTC. This chain joins TRBV10-3 and TRBJ2-7; the D gene is possibly TRBD2 (6 bases). Germline V CDR1 and CDR2: ENHRY, SYGVKD. Trimming removed 0 bases from V and 0 bases from J, with 9 bases in between. The CDR3 is 15 amino acids.

The chain joins TRBV5-1 to TRBJ2-3, with 10 bases aligning to TRBD1. With 3 bases clipped from V and 0 bases from J, the junction kept 4 bases outside the gene matches. This CDR3 contains 16 residues. Germline values: CDR1 SGHRS, CDR2 YFSETQ. DNA for the CDR3: TGCGCCAGCAGCTCCGGGACAGGGGTCAGCACAGATACGCAGTATTTT. It yields the protein CASSSGTGVSTDTQYF.

This chain links TRBV11-2 with TRBJ2-7, with a tentative D call TRBD2 (7 bases). V shed 5 bases and J shed 7 bases, with 12 bases lying between them. The CDR3 totals 12 residues. Looked up from germline, CDR1 is SGHAT and CDR2 is FQNNGV. Here the CDR3 reads CASSPGRGEQYF. The CDR3 DNA follows: TGTGCCAGCAGCCCGGGGAGGGGGGAGCAGTACTTC.

The chain has TRBV9 and TRBJ2-1; 7 bases are a match to TRBD1. The CDR3 spans 14 residues. V gave up 3 bases and J gave up 8 bases; unmatched junction bases: 8. The V gene's germline CDR1 is SGDLS and CDR2 YYNGEE. The chain's CDR3 is CASSAPGQFHEQFF. The CDR3 region has the DNA TGTGCCAGCAGCGCACCGGGACAGTTCCATGAGCAGTTCTTC.

The chain carries TRBV7-6 and TRBJ2-1, with 7 bases identical to TRBD2. CDR1 and CDR2 from the germline V gene are SGHVS and FNYEAQ. CDR3 length equals 17 residues. With V trimmed by 5 bases and J by 2 bases, 12 bases remained unmatched. Here the CDR3 reads CASSLVGSGVAYNEQFF. In DNA, the CDR3 is TGTGCCAGCAGCCTGGTCGGGAGCGGGGTTGCCTACAATGAGCAGTTCTTC.

The chain employs TRBV19 and TRBJ1-1; TRBD1 might be the D (5 bases). CDR1 and CDR2 from the germline V gene are LNHDA and SQIVND (reference sequence). The CDR3 runs 13 residues. Trimming shortened V by 2 bases and J by 3 bases, and 7 bases separated the two germline ends. This chain's CDR3 is CASSIWGDTEAFF. In DNA, the CDR3 is TGTGCCAGTAGTATATGGGGGGACACTGAAGCTTTCTTT.

The rearrangement uses TRBV5-1 and TRBJ1-1, with D maybe TRBD1 (5 bases). Trimming took off 4 bases at V and 3 bases at J, with 13 bases between the two ends. From germline, CDR1 is SGHRS and CDR2 YFSETQ. This CDR3 comprises 14 residues. CDR3 DNA sequence: TGCGCCAGCAGCCTGACAGTAATGGACACTGAAGCTTTCTTT. Translated: CASSLTVMDTEAFF.

This CDR3 reads CASSPGGSYEQYF. The CDR3 DNA sequence: TGTGCCAGCTCACCGGGGGGCTCCTACGAGCAGTACTTC. V usage is TRBV18 and J usage is TRBJ2-7; possible D gene TRBD2, 6 bases. Deletions cut 3 bases from V and 0 bases from J, with 6 bases between. The CDR3 runs 13 residues. Looked up from germline, CDR1 is KGHSH and CDR2 is LQKENI. Drawing the rest from reference TRBV18 and TRBJ2-7, the complete variable domain is NAGVMQNPRHLVRRRGQEARLRCSPMKGHSHVYWYRQLPEEGLKFMVYLQKENIIDESGMPKERFSAEFPKEGPSILRIQQVVRGDSAAYFCASSPGGSYEQYFGPGTRLTVT.

The rearrangement joins TRBV2 to TRBJ2-3; the match to TRBD2 covers 9 bases. The CDR3 totals 15 residues. CDR1 and CDR2 (germline): SNHLY, FYNNEI. Trimming took 6 bases from V and 4 from J; bases not matched to a gene: 8. The CDR3 loop is CASRNSGSRADTQYF. Written as DNA, the CDR3 is TGTGCCAGCAGGAATAGCGGGAGTCGTGCAGATACGCAGTATTTT. The full variable domain, its missing parts supplied by reference TRBV2 and TRBJ2-3, is EPEVTQTPSHQVTQMGQEVILRCVPISNHLYFYWYRQILGQKVEFLVSFYNNEISEKSEIFDDQFSVERPDGSNFTLKIRSTKLEDSAMYFCASRNSGSRADTQYFGPGTRLTVL.

Notes on this clone: A junction end diverges from the germline sequence, so it may reflect a read error. The CDR3 reads CASRDYMGGVGRELFF. In DNA form, the CDR3 reads TGCGCCAGCAGGGACTATATGGGCGGCGTTGGGCGGGAGTTGTTTTTT. This chain links TRBV5-1 with TRBJ2-2, with 7 bases that match TRBD2. CDR3 length: 16 amino acids. The germline CDR1 and CDR2 sequences are SGHRS and YFSETQ.